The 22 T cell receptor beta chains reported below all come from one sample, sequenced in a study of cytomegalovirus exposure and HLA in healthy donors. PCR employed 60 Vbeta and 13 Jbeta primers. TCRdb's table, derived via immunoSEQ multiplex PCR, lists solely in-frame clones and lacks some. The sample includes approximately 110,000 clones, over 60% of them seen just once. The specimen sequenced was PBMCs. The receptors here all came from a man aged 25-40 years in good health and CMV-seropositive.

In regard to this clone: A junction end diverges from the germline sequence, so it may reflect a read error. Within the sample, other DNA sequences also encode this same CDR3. This CDR3 reads CASSALQGGEQYF. The CDR3 region has the DNA TGCGCCAGCAGTGCCCTACAGGGGGGGGAGCAGTACTTC. The genes are TRBV6-1 and TRBJ2-7; TRBD1 might be the D (8 bases). This CDR3 has 13 residues. Looked up from germline, CDR1 is MNHNS and CDR2 is SASEGT.

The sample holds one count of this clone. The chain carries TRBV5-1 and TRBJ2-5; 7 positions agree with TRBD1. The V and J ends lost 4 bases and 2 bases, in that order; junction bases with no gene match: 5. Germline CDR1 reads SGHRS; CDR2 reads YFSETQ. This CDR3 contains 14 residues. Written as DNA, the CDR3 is TGCGCCAGCAGCATTCAGGGGGTACAAGAGACCCAGTACTTC. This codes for CASSIQGVQETQYF.

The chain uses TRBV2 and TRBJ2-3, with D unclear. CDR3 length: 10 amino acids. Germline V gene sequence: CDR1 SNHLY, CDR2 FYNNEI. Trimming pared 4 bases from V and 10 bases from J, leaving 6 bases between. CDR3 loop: CASSAQAQYF. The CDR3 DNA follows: TGTGCCAGCAGTGCCCAGGCGCAGTATTTT.

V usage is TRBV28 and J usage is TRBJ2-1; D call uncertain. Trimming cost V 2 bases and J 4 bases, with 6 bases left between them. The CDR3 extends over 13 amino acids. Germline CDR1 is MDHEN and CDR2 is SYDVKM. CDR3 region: CASSLVQYNEQFF. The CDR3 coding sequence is TGTGCCAGCAGTTTAGTACAATACAATGAGCAGTTCTTC.

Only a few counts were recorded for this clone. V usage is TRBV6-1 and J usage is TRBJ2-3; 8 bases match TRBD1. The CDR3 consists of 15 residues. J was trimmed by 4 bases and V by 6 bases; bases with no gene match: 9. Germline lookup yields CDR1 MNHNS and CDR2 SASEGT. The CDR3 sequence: CASSNRQGTADTQYF. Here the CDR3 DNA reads TGTGCCAGCAGCAATAGACAGGGGACCGCAGATACGCAGTATTTT.

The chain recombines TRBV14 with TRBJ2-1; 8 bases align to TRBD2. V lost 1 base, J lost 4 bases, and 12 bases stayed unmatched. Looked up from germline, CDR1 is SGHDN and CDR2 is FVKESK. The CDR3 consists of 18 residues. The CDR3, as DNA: TGTGCCAGCAGCCAAGGGGCTATTCCGGGGGGGCCTTACAATGAGCAGTTCTTC. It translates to CASSQGAIPGGPYNEQFF.

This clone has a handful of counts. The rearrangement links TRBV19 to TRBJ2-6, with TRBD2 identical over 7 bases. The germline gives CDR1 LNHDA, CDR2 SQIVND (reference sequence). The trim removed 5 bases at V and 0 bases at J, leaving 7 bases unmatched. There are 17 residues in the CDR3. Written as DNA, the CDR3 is TGTGCCAGTAGTTGGCGGGGAGGGAGCTCTGGGGCCAACGTCCTGACTTTC. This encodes CASSWRGGSSGANVLTF.

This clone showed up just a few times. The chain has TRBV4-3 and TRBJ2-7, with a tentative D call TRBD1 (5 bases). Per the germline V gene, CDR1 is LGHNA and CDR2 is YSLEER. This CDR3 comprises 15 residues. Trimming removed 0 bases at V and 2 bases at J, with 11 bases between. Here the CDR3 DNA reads TGCGCCAGCAGCCAAGAAAGTCACAGGACCTACGAGCAGTACTTC. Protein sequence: CASSQESHRTYEQYF.

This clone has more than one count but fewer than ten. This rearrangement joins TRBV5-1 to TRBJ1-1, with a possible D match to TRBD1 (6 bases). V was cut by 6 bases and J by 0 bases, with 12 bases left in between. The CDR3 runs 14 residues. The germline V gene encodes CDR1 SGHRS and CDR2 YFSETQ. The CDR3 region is CASTLQGMNTEAFF. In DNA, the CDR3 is TGCGCCAGCACCCTTCAGGGGATGAACACTGAAGCTTTCTTT. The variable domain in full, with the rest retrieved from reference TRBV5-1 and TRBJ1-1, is KAGVTQTPRYLIKTRGQQVTLSCSPISGHRSVSWYQQTPGQGLQFLFEYFSETQRNKGNFPGRFSGRQFSNSRSEMNVSTLELGDSALYLCASTLQGMNTEAFFGQGTRLTVV.

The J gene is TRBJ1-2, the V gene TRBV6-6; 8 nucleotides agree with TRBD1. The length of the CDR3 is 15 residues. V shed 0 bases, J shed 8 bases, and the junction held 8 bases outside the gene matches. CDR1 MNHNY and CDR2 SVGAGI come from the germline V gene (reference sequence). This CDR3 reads CASSYSGQAGWGYTF. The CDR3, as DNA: TGTGCCAGCAGTTACTCGGGACAGGCGGGTTGGGGCTACACCTTC.

The CDR3 bases are TGTGCCAGTAGTATCTCAGGGCACCTCTACGAGCAGTACTTC. This gives the protein CASSISGHLYEQYF. The rearrangement uses TRBV19 and TRBJ2-5; a possible D gene is TRBD1 (5 bases). The tail of the sequence fits TRBJ2-7 better, so the J call may be wrong. The germline CDR1 and CDR2 sequences are LNHDA and SQIVND (reference sequence). The CDR3 sequence is 14 residues long.

This CDR3 reads CASSQAYYAANYGYTF. The DNA for the CDR3 is TGCGCCAGCAGCCAAGCGTATTACGCAGCTAACTATGGCTACACCTTC. The V and J genes are TRBV4-3 and TRBJ1-2; no definite D call. V was pared by 1 base and J by 0 bases, with 12 bases between. The germline gives CDR1 LGHNA, CDR2 YSLEER. The CDR3 has 16 residues.

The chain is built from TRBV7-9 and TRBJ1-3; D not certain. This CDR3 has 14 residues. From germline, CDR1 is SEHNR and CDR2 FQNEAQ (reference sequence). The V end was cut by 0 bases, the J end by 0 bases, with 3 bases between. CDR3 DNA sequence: TGTGCCAGCAGCTTAGCCAGCTCTGGAAACACCATATATTTT. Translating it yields CASSLASSGNTIYF.

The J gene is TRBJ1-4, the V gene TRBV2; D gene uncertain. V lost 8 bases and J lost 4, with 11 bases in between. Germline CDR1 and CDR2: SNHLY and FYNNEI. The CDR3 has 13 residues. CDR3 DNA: TGTGCCAGCGCGGAGAGCAGTAATGAAAAACTGTTTTTT. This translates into CASAESSNEKLFF.

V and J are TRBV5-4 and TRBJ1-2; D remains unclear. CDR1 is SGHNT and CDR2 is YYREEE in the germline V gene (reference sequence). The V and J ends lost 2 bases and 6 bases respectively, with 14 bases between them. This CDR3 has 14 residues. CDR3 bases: TGTGCCAGCAGCTTAATCCGAGGTACCAATGGCTACACCTTC. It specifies CASSLIRGTNGYTF.

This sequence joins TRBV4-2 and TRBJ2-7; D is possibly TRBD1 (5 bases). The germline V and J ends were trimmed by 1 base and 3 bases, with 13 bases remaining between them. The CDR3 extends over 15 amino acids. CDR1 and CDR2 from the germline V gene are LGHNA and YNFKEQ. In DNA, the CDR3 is TGTGCCAGCAGCCAAGCTCCCAGGGAAATCTACGAGCAGTACTTC. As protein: CASSQAPREIYEQYF.

CDR3 nucleotide sequence: TGTGCCAGCAGCCAAGAAACAGCCTATGGCTACACCTTC. Translating it yields CASSQETAYGYTF. The rearrangement joins TRBV4-2 to TRBJ1-2; no clear D gene. The germline CDR1 and CDR2 sequences are LGHNA and YNFKEQ. V lost 0 bases and J 4 bases, leaving 6 bases between the germline ends. This CDR3 is 13 amino acids long.

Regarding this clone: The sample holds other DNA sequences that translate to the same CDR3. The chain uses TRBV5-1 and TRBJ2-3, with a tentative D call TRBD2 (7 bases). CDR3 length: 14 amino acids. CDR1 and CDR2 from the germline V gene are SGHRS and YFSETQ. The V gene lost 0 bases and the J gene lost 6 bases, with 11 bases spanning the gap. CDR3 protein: CASSLGRGGDTQYF. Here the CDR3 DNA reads TGCGCCAGCAGCTTGGGGAGGGGGGGCGATACGCAGTATTTT.

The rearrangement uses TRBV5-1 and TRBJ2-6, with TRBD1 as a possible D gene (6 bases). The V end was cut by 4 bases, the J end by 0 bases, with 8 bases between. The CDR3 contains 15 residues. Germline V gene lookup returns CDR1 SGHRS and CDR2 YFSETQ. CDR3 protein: CASSTDSSGANVLTF. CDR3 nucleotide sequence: TGCGCCAGCAGCACGGACAGCTCTGGGGCCAACGTCCTGACTTTC.

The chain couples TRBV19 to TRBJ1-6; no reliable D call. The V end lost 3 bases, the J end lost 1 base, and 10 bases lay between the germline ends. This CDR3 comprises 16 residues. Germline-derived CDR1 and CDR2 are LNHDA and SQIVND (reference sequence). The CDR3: CASSIQPGSYNSPLHF. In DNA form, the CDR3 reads TGTGCCAGTAGTATTCAACCGGGATCCTATAATTCACCCCTCCACTTT. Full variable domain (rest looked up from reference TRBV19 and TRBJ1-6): DGGITQSPKYLFRKEGQNVTLSCEQNLNHDAMYWYRQDPGQGLRLIYYSQIVNDFQKGDIAEGYSVSREKKESFPLTVTSAQKNPTAFYLCASSIQPGSYNSPLHFGNGTRLTVT.

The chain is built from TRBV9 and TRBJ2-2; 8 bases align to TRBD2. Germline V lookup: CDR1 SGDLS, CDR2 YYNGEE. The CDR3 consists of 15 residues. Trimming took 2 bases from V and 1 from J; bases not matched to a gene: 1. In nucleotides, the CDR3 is TGTGCCAGCAGCGTCGGGGGGGGGAACACCGGGGAGCTGTTTTTT. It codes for CASSVGGGNTGELFF.

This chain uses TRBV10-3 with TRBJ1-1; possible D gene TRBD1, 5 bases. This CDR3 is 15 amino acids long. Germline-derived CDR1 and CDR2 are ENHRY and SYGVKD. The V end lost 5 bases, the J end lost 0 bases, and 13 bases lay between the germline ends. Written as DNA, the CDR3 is TGTGCCATCAGTTGGGGGGGGGACCTGAACACTGAAGCTTTCTTT. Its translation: CAISWGGDLNTEAFF.